The following is a T cell receptor (beta chain) sequence with its context. These data come from a study of blood T cell repertoires in COVID-19. Across the whole study: COVID-19 samples from acute and convalescent phases originated in the United States, Italy and Spain.

CDR1 is SGHAT and CDR2 is FQDESV in the germline V gene (reference sequence). The V and J ends lost 1 base and 5 bases, in that order; junction bases with no gene match: 4. The length of the CDR3 is 15 residues. Authors' analysis steps: Estimation of nucleated cell counts was performed using reference gene primer amplification. Clones were sequenced by immunoSEQ multiplex PCR, and TCRdb holds only the in-frame ones, with some missing. The V and J calls and clone size were taken over from that table, and D and trimming were inferred from the DNA. The profile covers approximately 63,000 clones, with roughly three quarters appearing a single time and about 47% taken by the ten largest.

Sequencing was carried out using peripheral blood. The sequence derives from a woman of 80 years or more with acute or convalescent COVID-19. The V gene is TRBV11-1, the J gene TRBJ2-1, with 8 nucleotides matching TRBD1. The CDR3 DNA is TGTGCCAGCAGCTTAGGGACAGGGACACACAATGAGCAGTTCTTC. Translation: CASSLGTGTHNEQFF.